This T cell receptor beta chain is drawn from a study of T cell repertoires in cytomegalovirus infection. CDR1 and CDR2 from the germline V gene are SNHLY and FYNNEI. This CDR3 comprises 14 residues. The germline V and J ends were trimmed by 6 bases and 0 bases, with 11 bases remaining between them. TCRdb fed the reads into MiXCR, producing one record per CDR3 protein. Of about 130,000 distinct CDR3 sequences detected, 7% to 9.5% appear once; the ten largest clones hold about 9.5%. V gene TRBV2 combines with J gene TRBJ1-1; D uncertain. The TCR was taken from a human donor in good health (CMV status not recorded). Some clones in this sample may be carry-over from other donors' samples. The sample comprised PBMCs. In nucleotides, the CDR3 is TGTGCCAGCAGGGAGACAACTATGAACACTGAAGCTTTCTTT. It codes for CASRETTMNTEAFF.